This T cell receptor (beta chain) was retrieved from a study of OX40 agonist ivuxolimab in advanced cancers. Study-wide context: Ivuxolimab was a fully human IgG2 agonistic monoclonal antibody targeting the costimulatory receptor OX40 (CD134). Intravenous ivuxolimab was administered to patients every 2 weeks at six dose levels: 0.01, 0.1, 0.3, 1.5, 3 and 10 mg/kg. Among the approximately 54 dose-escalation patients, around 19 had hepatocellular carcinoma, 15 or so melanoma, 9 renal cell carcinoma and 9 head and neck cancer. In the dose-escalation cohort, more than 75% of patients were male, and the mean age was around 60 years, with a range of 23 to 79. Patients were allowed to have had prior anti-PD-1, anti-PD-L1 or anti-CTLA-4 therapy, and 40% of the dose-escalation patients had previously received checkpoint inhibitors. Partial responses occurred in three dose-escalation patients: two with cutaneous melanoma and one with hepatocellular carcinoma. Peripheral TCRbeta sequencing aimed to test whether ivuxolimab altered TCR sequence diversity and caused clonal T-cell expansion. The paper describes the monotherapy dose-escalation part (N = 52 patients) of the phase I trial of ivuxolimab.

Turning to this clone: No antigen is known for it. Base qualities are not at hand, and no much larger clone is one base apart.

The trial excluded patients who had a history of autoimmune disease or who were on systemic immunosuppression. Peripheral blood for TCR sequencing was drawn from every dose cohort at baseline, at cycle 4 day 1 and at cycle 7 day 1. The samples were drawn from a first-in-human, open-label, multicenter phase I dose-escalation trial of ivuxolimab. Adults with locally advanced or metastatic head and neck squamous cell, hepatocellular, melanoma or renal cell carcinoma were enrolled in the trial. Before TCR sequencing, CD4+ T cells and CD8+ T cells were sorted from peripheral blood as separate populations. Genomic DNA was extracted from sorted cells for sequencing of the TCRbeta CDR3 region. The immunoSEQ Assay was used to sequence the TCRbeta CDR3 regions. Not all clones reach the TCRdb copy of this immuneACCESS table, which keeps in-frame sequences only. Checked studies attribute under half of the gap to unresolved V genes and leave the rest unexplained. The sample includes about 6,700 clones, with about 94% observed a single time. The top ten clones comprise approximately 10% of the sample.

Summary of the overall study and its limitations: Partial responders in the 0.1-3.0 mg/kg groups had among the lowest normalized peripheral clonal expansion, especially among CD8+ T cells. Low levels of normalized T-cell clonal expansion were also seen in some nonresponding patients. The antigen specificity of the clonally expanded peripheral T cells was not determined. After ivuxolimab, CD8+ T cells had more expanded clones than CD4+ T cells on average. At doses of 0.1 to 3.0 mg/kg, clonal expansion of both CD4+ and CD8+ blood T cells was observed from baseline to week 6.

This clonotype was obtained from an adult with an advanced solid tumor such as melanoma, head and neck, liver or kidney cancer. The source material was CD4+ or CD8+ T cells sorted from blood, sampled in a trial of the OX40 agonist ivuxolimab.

The nucleotide sequence reads as follows: TGTGCCAGCAGGGCGGGTGCGGGAGGGCTCGCAGATACGCAGTATTTT. It translates to CASRAGAGGLADTQYF. The rearranged segments are TRBV27 and TRBJ2-3, with 9 bases aligning to TRBD2. CDR1 is given as MNHEY and CDR2 as SMNVEV, both from the germline V gene (reference sequence). At the junction V is shortened by 6 bases and J by 4 bases; bases outside the gene matches: 11. There are 16 amino acids in the CDR3, from cysteine to phenylalanine inclusive. Just the 48-base CDR3 DNA is kept, in frame starting at base 1.